The rows below give T cell receptor beta chains drawn from one sample of a study of blood T cells in healthy people across ages. TCRdb re-called the 5' RACE reads through MiXCR, storing one row per CDR3 protein. The sample holds approximately 790,000 distinct CDR3 sequences, 62% seen once. Sequenced input: blood. These TCRs come from a man aged 25-45 years in good health. Both conserved end residues are part of each CDR3. The D gene is left open where the match is weak. Only part of the rows carry a size: once, few, many, or a class if the clone is expanded.

CDR3 protein,CDR3 DNA,clone size,D gene,V gene,J gene
CASSLPIFTLGLNTGELFF,TGTGCCAGCAGCTTACCTATATTTACCTTGGGGCTGAACACCGGGGAGCTGTTTTTT,NA,NA,TRBV7-6,TRBJ2-2
CASSYPGTVNTGELFF,TGTGCCAGCAGTTACCCCGGGACGGTGAACACCGGGGAGCTGTTTTTT,NA,NA,TRBV6-2/TRBV6-3,TRBJ2-2
CASSLTREEQFF,TGTGCCAGCAGCTTAACCAGGGAAGAGCAGTTCTTC,once,NA,TRBV7-3,TRBJ2-1
CSARDQGSRDNYYNEQFF,TGCAGTGCTAGAGATCAAGGGAGTCGGGACAACTACTACAATGAGCAGTTCTTC,few,NA,TRBV20-1,TRBJ2-1
CASSQEISGVYNEQFF,TGCGCCAGCAGCCAAGAGATTAGCGGGGTATACAATGAGCAGTTCTTC,NA,TRBD2,TRBV4-3,TRBJ2-1
CASSLRQGYYNEQFF,TGTGCCAGCAGTCTCCGACAGGGGTACTACAATGAGCAGTTCTTC,few,TRBD1,TRBV12-3/TRBV12-4,TRBJ2-1
CASTAETGPTDTQYF,TGTGCCAGCACCGCTGAAACAGGGCCCACAGATACGCAGTATTTT,NA,NA,TRBV6-2/TRBV6-3,TRBJ2-3
CASSWLTGGAYGYTF,TGTGCCAGCAGTTGGCTTACAGGGGGGGCCTATGGCTACACCTTC,NA,TRBD1,TRBV27,TRBJ1-2
CSASTRTSGPQYF,TGCAGTGCTAGTACCAGGACCTCAGGGCCGCAGTATTTT,few,NA,TRBV20-1,TRBJ2-3
CSASGGRADTQYF,TGCAGTGCTAGCGGAGGGAGGGCAGATACGCAGTATTTT,NA,TRBD2,TRBV20-1,TRBJ2-3
CASSEADRGHVEQYF,TGTGCCAGCAGTGAGGCGGACAGGGGGCATGTCGAGCAGTACTTC,few,TRBD1,TRBV25-1,TRBJ2-7
CASSQGTSLIYGYTF,TGTGCCAGCAGTCAGGGGACCTCCTTGATCTATGGCTACACCTTC,NA,NA,TRBV12-3/TRBV12-4,TRBJ1-2
CASREGQGARNEQFF,TGCGCCAGCAGGGAGGGACAGGGGGCGAGGAATGAGCAGTTCTTC,NA,TRBD1,TRBV5-1,TRBJ2-1
CSVEDQGGRSTGELFF,TGCAGCGTTGAAGATCAGGGGGGGCGAAGCACCGGGGAGCTGTTTTTT,NA,NA,TRBV29-1,TRBJ2-2
CASSVTVNTEAFF,TGTGCCAGCAGCGTAACGGTGAACACTGAAGCTTTCTTT,NA,NA,TRBV9,TRBJ1-1
CASSLGGLQETQYF,TGTGCCAGCAGCTTAGGAGGGCTCCAAGAGACCCAGTACTTC,many,NA,TRBV7-3,TRBJ2-5
CASSQIGTGKETQYF,TGCGCCAGCAGCCAAATTGGGACAGGAAAAGAGACCCAGTACTTC,few,TRBD1,TRBV4-3,TRBJ2-5
CAWSGGGVSYEQYF,TGTGCCTGGAGTGGGGGAGGGGTTTCCTACGAGCAGTACTTC,NA,TRBD2,TRBV30,TRBJ2-7
CASSQDQGVHTDTQYF,TGTGCCAGCAGCCAAGATCAGGGGGTCCACACAGATACGCAGTATTTT,NA,TRBD1,TRBV4-2,TRBJ2-3
CASSLLTGEIYGYTF,TGTGCCAGCAGCTTATTGACAGGAGAGATCTATGGCTACACCTTC,NA,NA,TRBV7-8,TRBJ1-2
CSARDWRAGSGAYEQYF,TGCAGTGCTAGAGATTGGCGGGCGGGATCGGGGGCCTACGAGCAGTACTTC,NA,NA,TRBV20-1,TRBJ2-7
CASSLATSYAEQFF,TGCGCCAGCAGCTTGGCCACTAGTTACGCCGAGCAGTTCTTC,NA,NA,TRBV5-1,TRBJ2-1
CSVEGGRTYEQYF,TGCAGCGTTGAAGGCGGAAGAACCTACGAGCAGTACTTC,NA,NA,TRBV29-1,TRBJ2-7